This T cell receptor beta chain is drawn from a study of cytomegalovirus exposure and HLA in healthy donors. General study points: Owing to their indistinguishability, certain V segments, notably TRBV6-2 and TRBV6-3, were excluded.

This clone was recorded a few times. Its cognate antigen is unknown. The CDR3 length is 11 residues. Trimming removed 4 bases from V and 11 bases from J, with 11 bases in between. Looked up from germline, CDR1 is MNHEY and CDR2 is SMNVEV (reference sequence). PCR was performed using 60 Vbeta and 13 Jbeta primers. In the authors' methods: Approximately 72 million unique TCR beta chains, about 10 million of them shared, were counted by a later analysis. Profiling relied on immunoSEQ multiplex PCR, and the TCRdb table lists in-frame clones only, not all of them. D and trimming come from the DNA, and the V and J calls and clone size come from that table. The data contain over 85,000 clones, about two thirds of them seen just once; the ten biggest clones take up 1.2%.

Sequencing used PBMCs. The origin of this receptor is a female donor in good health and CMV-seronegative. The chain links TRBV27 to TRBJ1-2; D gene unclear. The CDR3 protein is CASSSRGAYTF. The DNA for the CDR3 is TGTGCCAGCAGTTCGAGAGGAGCATACACCTTC.